The 22 T cell receptor beta chains below all came from one sample that was sequenced in a study of blood T cell repertoires in COVID-19. Profiling relied on immunoSEQ multiplex PCR, and the TCRdb table lists in-frame clones only, not all of them. The repertoire consists of some 220,000 clones, with 82% occurring once and the leading ten covering 5.2%. The sequencing sample was made of peripheral blood. All receptors derive from a woman in her seventies with COVID-19, enrolled during active disease.

The chain recombines TRBV6-5 with TRBJ2-1; weak D call: TRBD2 (6 bases). Germline assignment: CDR1 MNHEY and CDR2 SVGAGI. This CDR3 is built from 14 residues. Trimming pared 0 bases from V and 9 bases from J, leaving 12 bases between. DNA of the CDR3: TGTGCCAGCAGTTACTCACTAGCAAGGGGTGAGCAGTTCTTC. It translates to CASSYSLARGEQFF.

The rearrangement links TRBV6-7 to TRBJ2-7; 7 nucleotides match TRBD1. TRBV6-7 is flagged as an ORF with uncertain function. This CDR3 is 18 amino acids long. Germline trimming cut 2 bases from V and 9 bases from J; bases unmatched to any gene: 22. The chain's CDR3 is CASSYDARDRVDSPGQYF. The CDR3, as DNA: TGTGCCAGCAGTTACGACGCCCGTGACAGGGTCGATAGCCCTGGGCAGTACTTC.

V and J are TRBV2 and TRBJ1-2; possible D gene TRBD1, 5 bases. V lost 4 bases and J 6 bases, leaving 15 bases between the germline ends. The CDR3 length is 14 residues. The germline gives CDR1 SNHLY, CDR2 FYNNEI. DNA of the CDR3: TGTGCCAGCAGTGTATTTCGGTCAGGGCATGGCTACACCTTC. This gives the protein CASSVFRSGHGYTF.

The gene calls are TRBV10-3 and TRBJ2-1; D is perhaps TRBD2 (6 bases). CDR3 length equals 14 residues. Deletions cut 0 bases from V and 9 bases from J, with 12 bases between. Per the germline V gene, CDR1 is ENHRY and CDR2 is SYGVKD. In nucleotides, the CDR3 is TGTGCCATCAGTGAGTCGAGACTAGTCGGTGAGCAGTTCTTC. Protein sequence: CAISESRLVGEQFF.

The chain employs TRBV7-2 and TRBJ1-2, with D unclear. The CDR3 consists of 13 residues. Deletions cut 1 base from V and 13 bases from J, with 16 bases between. Germline loops: CDR1 SGHTA, CDR2 FQGNSA. The CDR3 DNA sequence: TGTGCCAGCAGCTTAGACGAAAGGACTATCGTCACCTTC. It translates to CASSLDERTIVTF.

In this sample, this clone turned up a few times. This chain's CDR3 is CASSSQGSYEQYF. DNA of the CDR3: TGTGCCAGCAGCTCACAGGGTTCCTACGAGCAGTACTTC. V is TRBV5-4 and J is TRBJ2-7; tentative D call: TRBD1 (6 bases). Germline V CDR1 and CDR2: SGHNT, YYREEE (reference sequence). The CDR3 contains 13 residues. The V and J ends lost 3 bases and 1 base respectively, with 8 bases between them.

The rearrangement links TRBV19 to TRBJ2-3; the match to TRBD2 covers 7 bases. In germline, CDR1 is LNHDA, CDR2 SQIVND (reference sequence). The V and J ends lost 4 bases and 6 bases, in that order; junction bases with no gene match: 4. There are 13 residues in the CDR3. The CDR3 nucleotides are TGTGCCAGTAGTAGCGGGAGAGGGGATACGCAGTATTTT. Amino acid sequence: CASSSGRGDTQYF.

The chain carries TRBV5-4 and TRBJ2-3; 7 positions match TRBD1. The germline V gene encodes CDR1 SGHNT and CDR2 YYREEE (reference sequence). The CDR3 length is 16 residues. The junction had 12 bases not matched to a gene; V was cut back by 2 bases and J by 6 bases. CDR3 coding DNA: TGTGCCAGCAGCTTTGGGACAGCCAGATCCATGGATACGCAGTATTTT. Translation gives CASSFGTARSMDTQYF.

J is TRBJ1-2 and V is TRBV4-3, with D possibly matching TRBD1 (6 bases). Germline lookup yields CDR1 LGHNA and CDR2 YSLEER. The CDR3 totals 16 residues. V lost 3 bases, J lost 0 bases, and 14 bases lay in between. The CDR3 sequence: CASSQITGSANYGYTF. The CDR3, as DNA: TGCGCCAGCAGCCAGATCACAGGGTCAGCTAACTATGGCTACACCTTC.

This clone occurred once. This sequence joins TRBV4-1 and TRBJ1-1, with no clear D. This CDR3 comprises 16 residues. Germline CDR1 reads MGHRA; CDR2 reads YSYEKL. Trimming stripped 0 bases from V and 8 bases from J, with 19 bases between. CDR3 DNA: TGCGCCAGCAGCCAAGATAAGGGTCAACGGGAGGCCGAAGCTTTCTTT. Residues: CASSQDKGQREAEAFF.

The chain couples TRBV28 to TRBJ1-2; D uncertain. This CDR3 contains 13 residues. CDR1 is MDHEN, CDR2 SYDVKM, per germline. The V gene lost 3 bases and the J gene lost 7 bases, with 12 bases spanning the gap. As DNA, the CDR3 is TGTGCCAGCAGTTTCGGAGCCGGGTTTGGCTACACCTTC. This sequence encodes CASSFGAGFGYTF.

Only one count was recorded for this clone. CDR3 region: CASSFPGNNYGYTF. CDR3 nucleotide sequence: TGTGCCAGCAGCTTCCCGGGAAATAACTATGGCTACACCTTC. The chain recombines TRBV5-4 with TRBJ1-2; D call uncertain. This CDR3 has 14 amino acids. The V end was cut by 2 bases, the J end by 1 base, with 9 bases between. Germline V gene data show CDR1 as SGHNT and CDR2 as YYREEE (reference sequence).

The rearrangement links TRBV30 to TRBJ1-6; 7 bases line up with TRBD1. This CDR3 comprises 15 residues. Losses at the gene ends were 3 bases for V and 7 bases for J; bases not matched to a gene: 9. Germline V gene lookup returns CDR1 GTSNPN and CDR2 SVGIG (reference sequence). CDR3 amino acids: CAWSYQGGGNSPLHF. The CDR3 nucleotides are TGTGCCTGGAGCTACCAGGGGGGTGGGAATTCACCCCTCCACTTT.

In nucleotides, the CDR3 is TGTGCCAGCAATAGCGGGTCGAGCTCCTACAATGAGCAGTTCTTC. Translated, it gives CASNSGSSSYNEQFF. This chain uses TRBV6-5 with TRBJ2-1; 7 bases agree with TRBD2. CDR1 is MNHEY, CDR2 SVGAGI, per germline. The CDR3 covers 15 residues. Germline trimming cut 7 bases from V and 0 bases from J; bases unmatched to any gene: 6.

The gene calls are TRBV2 and TRBJ2-2; D gene ambiguous. The germline V gene encodes CDR1 SNHLY and CDR2 FYNNEI. The CDR3 covers 15 residues. Trimming took 6 bases from V and 1 from J, leaving 12 bases between them. The CDR3, as DNA: TGTGCCAGCAGGTCAGGCAGTCAGAACACCGGGGAGCTGTTTTTT. The encoded protein is CASRSGSQNTGELFF.

This clone was detected once. The genes are TRBV4-3 and TRBJ2-5; D perhaps matches TRBD1 (6 bases). Germline V gene data show CDR1 as LGHNA and CDR2 as YSLEER. V was trimmed by 5 bases and J by 5 bases, leaving 12 bases between them. This CDR3 region has 13 residues. Here the CDR3 DNA reads TGCGCCAGCAGCGGGGGCGAGAGGGAGACCCAGTACTTC. The encoded protein is CASSGGERETQYF.

This clone has just a few counts. This rearrangement joins TRBV3-1 (or the pseudogene TRBV3-2) to TRBJ1-1; the D gene is possibly TRBD1 (5 bases). Trimming removed 0 bases at V and 1 base at J, with 6 bases between. Germline V gene sequence: CDR1 LGHDT, CDR2 YNNKEL (reference sequence). The CDR3 has 14 amino acids. This chain's CDR3 is CASSQEDRNTEAFF. CDR3 nucleotide sequence: TGTGCCAGCAGCCAAGAAGACAGGAACACTGAAGCTTTCTTT.

This chain connects TRBV28 to TRBJ1-2; a possible D gene is TRBD1 (5 bases). The ends were cut back, 3 bases at V and 1 base at J, with 12 bases in the middle. This CDR3 spans 15 amino acids. Per the germline V gene, CDR1 is MDHEN and CDR2 is SYDVKM. The CDR3 is CASSFFQGYNYGYTF. CDR3 DNA sequence: TGTGCCAGCAGTTTTTTTCAGGGTTATAACTATGGCTACACCTTC.

The rearrangement uses TRBV29-1 and TRBJ1-2, with TRBD1 matching over 9 bases. The CDR3 spans 13 residues. With 8 bases clipped from V and 5 bases from J, the junction kept 9 bases outside the gene matches. Germline lookup yields CDR1 SQVTM and CDR2 ANQGSEA. The CDR3: CSTQGTGKYGYTF. In nucleotides, the CDR3 is TGCAGCACCCAAGGGACAGGGAAATATGGCTACACCTTC.

The V and J genes are TRBV6-4 and TRBJ2-1, with D perhaps matching TRBD2 (5 bases). V gave up 2 bases and J gave up 6 bases, with 8 bases separating them. The CDR3 covers 13 residues. From germline, CDR1 is MRHNA and CDR2 SNTAGT. CDR3 DNA sequence: TGTGCCAGCAGTGACCGAGGGCGCAATGAGCAGTTCTTC. Residues: CASSDRGRNEQFF.

V and J are TRBV18 and TRBJ1-5, with D possibly matching TRBD1 (5 bases). The V end lost 6 bases, the J end lost 7 bases, and 16 bases lay between the germline ends. This CDR3 is 14 amino acids long. Germline CDR1 KGHSH, CDR2 LQKENI. Here the CDR3 reads CASSQTEVSQPQHF. CDR3 bases: TGTGCCAGCTCGCAGACAGAAGTCAGCCAGCCCCAGCATTTT. Variable domain in full (rest from reference TRBV18 and TRBJ1-5): NAGVMQNPRHLVRRRGQEARLRCSPMKGHSHVYWYRQLPEEGLKFMVYLQKENIIDESGMPKERFSAEFPKEGPSILRIQQVVRGDSAAYFCASSQTEVSQPQHFGDGTRLSIL.

J is TRBJ1-2 and V is TRBV5-4; D might be TRBD1 (5 bases). The CDR3 extends over 15 amino acids. Trimming left V 4 bases short and J 4 bases short, with 17 bases between. Per germline, CDR1 SGHNT and CDR2 YYREEE (reference sequence). CDR3 sequence reads: CASSPGGFRAYGYTF. The CDR3 nucleotides are TGTGCCAGCAGCCCCGGGGGTTTTCGAGCCTATGGCTACACCTTC.